This T cell receptor beta chain was profiled in a study of CD8 T cells in ankylosing spondylitis. Regarding the study as a whole: Researchers reportedly found disease-linked clones significantly enriched in matched ankylosing spondylitis synovial fluid.

In this sample, this clonotype turned up many times. Its antigen is unknown. TCRdb fed the 5' RACE reads into MiXCR, producing one record per CDR3 protein. The sample lists under 250,000 distinct CDR3 sequences, roughly 26% seen once, with 6.6% in the top ten. Germline loops: CDR1 SGHRS, CDR2 YFSETQ. The V end lost 4 bases, the J end lost 2 bases, and 13 bases lay between the germline ends. CDR3 size: 15 residues. Source material: blood, either unsorted or a sorted T cell fraction (not recorded which). This TCR was sampled from a male donor with ankylosing spondylitis or in good health (not recorded which). The chain recombines TRBV5-1 with TRBJ2-1, with a possible D match to TRBD2 (5 bases). The CDR3 loop reads CASSSGVGTYNEQFF. CDR3 DNA: TGCGCCAGCAGCAGTGGAGTCGGGACCTACAATGAGCAGTTCTTC. The full variable domain, with the rest looked up from reference TRBV5-1 and TRBJ2-1, is KAGVTQTPRYLIKTRGQQVTLSCSPISGHRSVSWYQQTPGQGLQFLFEYFSETQRNKGNFPGRFSGRQFSNSRSEMNVSTLELGDSALYLCASSSGVGTYNEQFFGPGTRLTVL.